This T cell receptor beta chain was recovered during a study of monozygotic twins with inflammatory bowel disease. Study-wide points: Different T cell subtypes could not be distinguished.

Details on this clonotype: Its antigen is undetermined.

Researchers generated cDNA in eight separate reactions per sample. From its re-call of the 5' RACE reads, TCRdb lists each CDR3 protein once, without DNA. The table for this sample gives about 380,000 distinct CDR3 sequences. This CDR3 comprises 14 residues. Germline V gene data show CDR1 as MNHNS and CDR2 as SASEGT. The TCR comes from a human donor with ulcerative colitis or Crohn's disease, or a healthy co-twin of an affected twin (not recorded which). Sequencing was carried out using blood. V and J are TRBV6-1 and TRBJ2-5. This CDR3 reads CASSQPTGPRTQYF.